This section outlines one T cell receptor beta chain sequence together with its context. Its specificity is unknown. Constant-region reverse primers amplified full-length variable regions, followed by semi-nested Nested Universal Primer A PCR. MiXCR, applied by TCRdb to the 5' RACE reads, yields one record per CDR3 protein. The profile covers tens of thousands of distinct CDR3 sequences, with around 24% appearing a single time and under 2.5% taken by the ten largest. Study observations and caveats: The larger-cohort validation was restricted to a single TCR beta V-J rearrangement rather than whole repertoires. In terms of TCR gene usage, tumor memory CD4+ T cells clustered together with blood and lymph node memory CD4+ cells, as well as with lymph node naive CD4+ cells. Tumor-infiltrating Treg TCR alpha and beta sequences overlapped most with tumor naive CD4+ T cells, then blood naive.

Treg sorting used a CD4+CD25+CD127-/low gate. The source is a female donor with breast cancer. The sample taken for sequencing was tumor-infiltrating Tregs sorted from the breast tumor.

CDR3 residues: CASSQGNHINTQYF. In DNA form, the CDR3 reads TGTGCCAGCAGCCAAGGCAATCATATCAATACGCAGTATTTT. This chain connects TRBV4-2 to TRBJ2-3; D gene uncertain. Trimming stripped 1 base from V and 7 bases from J, with 12 bases between. Per the germline V gene, CDR1 is LGHNA and CDR2 is YNFKEQ. The CDR3 runs 14 residues.